What follows are 28 T cell receptor beta chains derived from one specimen sequenced in a study of CD8 T cells in ankylosing spondylitis. Whole-study findings and limits: One TCR beta motif, made up of about 8 highly homologous variants, appeared characteristic of ankylosing spondylitis blood.

Which antigens these TCRs recognize remains unknown. TCRdb fed the 5' RACE reads into MiXCR, producing one record per CDR3 protein. The repertoire holds around 770,000 distinct CDR3 sequences, with about an eighth as singletons. The specimen sequenced was blood, either unsorted or a sorted T cell fraction (not recorded which). The receptors originated from a male donor with ankylosing spondylitis.

The chain uses TRBV3-1 and TRBJ2-7; D possibly corresponds to TRBD1 (5 bases). This CDR3 contains 13 residues. V dropped 4 bases and J dropped 3 bases, with 10 bases sitting between them. Looked up from germline, CDR1 is LGHDT and CDR2 is YNNKEL (reference sequence). In DNA form, the CDR3 reads TGTGCCAGCAGCCCCGAGCAGGGCTACGAGCAGTACTTC. This codes for CASSPEQGYEQYF.

This clonotype has more than one count but fewer than ten. V usage is TRBV5-1 and J usage is TRBJ1-2, with 8 bases that match TRBD1. Germline assignment: CDR1 SGHRS and CDR2 YFSETQ. The trim removed 7 bases at V and 3 bases at J, leaving 11 bases unmatched. The CDR3 totals 15 residues. The CDR3: CASGSRGRKDYGYTF. CDR3 in DNA: TGCGCCAGCGGTAGCAGGGGGCGCAAAGACTATGGCTACACCTTC.

The J gene is TRBJ2-1, the V gene TRBV30; D is ambiguous. Germline CDR1 is GTSNPN and CDR2 is SVGIG (reference sequence). CDR3 length equals 11 residues. Trimming removed 2 bases at V and 2 bases at J, with 1 base between. The CDR3 loop reads CAWSTYNEQFF. The DNA of the CDR3 is TGTGCCTGGAGTACCTACAATGAGCAGTTCTTC. The whole variable domain, filled in from reference TRBV30 and TRBJ2-1, reads SQTIHQWPATLVQPVGSPLSLECTVEGTSNPNLYWYRQAAGRGLQLLFYSVGIGQISSEVPQNLSASRPQDRQFILSSKKLLLSDSGFYLCAWSTYNEQFFGPGTRLTVL.

Turning to this clonotype: This may be a read error, as it is one base from a much larger clone. The CDR3 does not end in the conserved phenylalanine or tryptophan, so this is likely a read error. This chain connects TRBV29-1 to TRBJ2-3, with TRBD2 matching over 9 bases. Germline V gene sequence: CDR1 SQVTM, CDR2 ANQGSEA. V was clipped by 6 bases and J by 4 bases; unmatched bases: 11. This CDR3 has 15 amino acids. CDR3 sequence (DNA): TGCAGCGTCTACGGACTAGCGAGGGGCCCAGATACGCAGTATCTT. Its protein product is CSVYGLARGPDTQYL.

This clonotype has at least ten counts. This chain uses TRBV7-2 with TRBJ1-2; D might be TRBD1 (5 bases). The CDR3 runs to 15 residues. CDR1 and CDR2 from the germline V gene are SGHTA and FQGNSA. Trimming stripped 0 bases from V and 8 bases from J, with 16 bases between. CDR3 nucleotide sequence: TGTGCCAGCAGCTTAGCGCTCGGGGCAGGCAAAGGCTACACCTTC. Protein sequence: CASSLALGAGKGYTF.

This clonotype was observed a few times. This chain connects TRBV7-2 to TRBJ2-5, with a tentative D call TRBD1 (6 bases). Trimming cost V 5 bases and J 5 bases, with 18 bases left between them. CDR3 size: 15 residues. Germline-derived CDR1 and CDR2 are SGHTA and FQGNSA. CDR3 bases: TGTGCCAGCAGCCCCCACCCTCGGACAGCGGAGACCCAGTACTTC. Its translation is CASSPHPRTAETQYF.

The rearrangement joins TRBV12-3 or TRBV12-4 to TRBJ2-1; no clear D. The germline V and J ends were trimmed by 2 bases and 5 bases, with 4 bases remaining between them. CDR3 length: 12 residues. CDR3 loop: CASSLYNNEQFF. In DNA form, the CDR3 reads TGTGCCAGCAGTTTATATAACAATGAGCAGTTCTTC.

The chain is built from TRBV20-1 and TRBJ2-3, with D possibly being TRBD2 (6 bases). Per the germline V gene, CDR1 is DFQATT and CDR2 is SNEGSKA (reference sequence). V shed 5 bases and J shed 2 bases, with 20 bases lying between them. CDR3 size: 16 residues. The DNA of the CDR3 is TGCAGTGCTGGCCCAGTAGGGCGGGGCAACACAGATACGCAGTATTTT. Translating gives CSAGPVGRGNTDTQYF.

The chain employs TRBV7-2 and TRBJ1-5, with TRBD1 matching over 9 bases. CDR3 size: 13 residues. Germline CDR1 and CDR2: SGHTA and FQGNSA. The V segment lost 8 bases and the J segment 4 bases; nucleotides outside the gene matches: 3. The CDR3 protein is CASAQGANQPQHF. The DNA for the CDR3 is TGTGCCAGCGCACAGGGGGCAAATCAGCCCCAGCATTTT.

This clonotype showed up just a few times. The rearrangement uses TRBV7-2 and TRBJ2-7, with D possibly matching TRBD2 (5 bases). The V and J ends lost 4 bases and 6 bases respectively, with 16 bases between them. This CDR3 has 14 amino acids. The germline CDR1 and CDR2 sequences are SGHTA and FQGNSA. CDR3 sequence reads: CASSSQTRRVEQYF. The CDR3 DNA follows: TGTGCCAGCAGCTCGCAAACTAGGCGGGTCGAGCAGTACTTC.

This clonotype has a handful of counts. The chain recombines TRBV7-2 with TRBJ2-7; D gene ambiguous. Germline CDR1 reads SGHTA; CDR2 reads FQGNSA. The CDR3 covers 12 residues. The ends were cut back, 4 bases at V and 9 bases at J, with 13 bases in the middle. CDR3 loop: CASSSSLWGQYF. The CDR3 bases are TGTGCCAGCAGCTCCTCCCTTTGGGGGCAGTACTTC.

As DNA, the CDR3 is TGTGCCACCAGTGATTTGGGGGAAACTAGAGGGACTAATGAAAAACTGTTTTTT. Translating gives CATSDLGETRGTNEKLFF. The rearrangement joins TRBV24-1 to TRBJ1-4; D uncertain. Germline CDR1 KGHDR, CDR2 SFDVKD. Deletions cut 0 bases from V and 2 bases from J, with 15 bases between. The CDR3 runs 18 residues.

This clonotype was found many times. This chain links TRBV20-1 with TRBJ2-3; 9 bases map to TRBD1. J gave up 1 base and V 0 bases, and 2 bases lay outside the gene matches. The CDR3 is 15 amino acids. Germline CDR1 and CDR2: DFQATT and SNEGSKA (reference sequence). CDR3 region: CSARDRTGGTDTQYF. The CDR3 region has the DNA TGCAGTGCTAGAGATCGGACAGGGGGCACAGATACGCAGTATTTT.

This clonotype was counted many times. The chain is built from TRBV20-1 and TRBJ2-1; no reliable D call. Germline V gene sequence: CDR1 DFQATT, CDR2 SNEGSKA (reference sequence). The CDR3 runs 14 residues. Between the trimmed V and J ends, which lost 7 bases and 5 bases, there was a span of 18 bases. CDR3 DNA sequence: TGCAGTGTATTTAGACCCCCTTCGGACAATGAGCAGTTCTTC. Translated: CSVFRPPSDNEQFF.

The chain couples TRBV6-5 to TRBJ1-2; no clear D. The V gene lost 4 bases and the J gene lost 4 bases, with 10 bases spanning the gap. The CDR3 runs to 13 residues. Germline loops: CDR1 MNHEY, CDR2 SVGAGI. The CDR3 loop reads CASSSAISYGYTF. The DNA of the CDR3 is TGTGCCAGCAGTTCCGCCATTAGCTATGGCTACACCTTC.

This clonotype was seen a handful of times. This rearrangement joins TRBV10-3 to TRBJ1-2; D unclear. The CDR3 length is 13 residues. V was trimmed by 0 bases and J by 5 bases, leaving 7 bases between them. Per germline, CDR1 ENHRY and CDR2 SYGVKD. CDR3 loop: CAISESYVYGYTF. The CDR3, as DNA: TGTGCCATCAGTGAGTCCTACGTTTATGGCTACACCTTC.

This clonotype showed up just once. This sequence joins TRBV10-1 and TRBJ2-3; possible D gene TRBD2, 5 bases. Germline V gene lookup returns CDR1 WNHNN and CDR2 SYGVQD (reference sequence). The V gene lost 4 bases and the J gene lost 4 bases, with 9 bases spanning the gap. The CDR3 consists of 13 residues. Written as DNA, the CDR3 is TGCGCCAGCAGTGCGGGGATCCCAGATACGCAGTATTTT. The encoded protein is CASSAGIPDTQYF.

The sample holds many counts of this clonotype. This chain links TRBV5-5 with TRBJ2-7; the D call may be TRBD1 or TRBD2 (5 bases each). The CDR3 sequence is 16 residues long. V was shortened by 0 bases and J by 1 base, with 14 bases between the two germline ends. CDR1 and CDR2 (germline): SGHKS, YYEKEE (reference sequence). DNA for the CDR3: TGTGCCAGCAGCTTGGCGGCCGGGGCTTGGTCCTACGAGCAGTACTTC. Amino acid sequence: CASSLAAGAWSYEQYF.

This clonotype was recorded at least ten times. The chain couples TRBV27 to TRBJ2-1; D is perhaps TRBD1 or TRBD2 (5 bases each). This CDR3 is built from 14 residues. The V end was cut by 5 bases, the J end by 4 bases, with 12 bases between. Germline CDR1 is MNHEY and CDR2 is SMNVEV (reference sequence). The CDR3: CASSTLGPYNEQFF. The CDR3, as DNA: TGTGCCAGCAGTACCCTGGGACCTTACAATGAGCAGTTCTTC.

This clonotype was seen at least ten times. The chain joins TRBV20-1 to TRBJ2-7; possibly TRBD1 for D (6 bases). V was shortened by 4 bases and J by 4 bases, with 14 bases between the two germline ends. Germline V gives CDR1 DFQATT, CDR2 SNEGSKA (reference sequence). The CDR3 length is 13 residues. DNA for the CDR3: TGCAGTGCTAACTCGGGACACTCTTACGAGCAGTACTTC. Encoded protein: CSANSGHSYEQYF.

This clonotype was seen a handful of times. The V and J genes are TRBV7-3 and TRBJ2-7; 9 bases line up with TRBD1. The trim removed 5 bases at V and 3 bases at J, leaving 8 bases unmatched. Germline V lookup: CDR1 SGHTA, CDR2 FQGTGA. This CDR3 has 15 amino acids. The DNA of the CDR3 is TGTGCCAGCAGCATCCAACCGGGACAGGGCTACGAGCAGTACTTC. Protein product: CASSIQPGQGYEQYF.

This clonotype was detected ten times or more. The J gene is TRBJ1-1, the V gene TRBV10-3, with 7 positions matching TRBD1. CDR1 ENHRY and CDR2 SYGVKD come from the germline V gene. The V and J ends lost 8 bases and 1 base, in that order; junction bases with no gene match: 7. The CDR3 consists of 14 residues. CDR3: CAIGDRERNTEAFF. For the CDR3, the DNA is TGTGCCATCGGAGACAGGGAACGGAACACTGAAGCTTTCTTT.

This clonotype has just a few counts. The chain has TRBV20-1 and TRBJ2-7; possible D gene TRBD1, 6 bases. Per the germline V gene, CDR1 is DFQATT and CDR2 is SNEGSKA (reference sequence). V lost 0 bases to trimming and J lost 5 bases, with 17 bases between them. The CDR3 extends over 15 amino acids. CDR3 DNA sequence: TGCAGTGCTAGAGATCCCCGGGTCAGGGGAGACGAGCAGTACTTC. Its protein product is CSARDPRVRGDEQYF.

The V gene is TRBV20-1, the J gene TRBJ2-7, with TRBD2 as a possible D gene (6 bases). The length of the CDR3 is 14 residues. Germline V gene data show CDR1 as DFQATT and CDR2 as SNEGSKA (reference sequence). V was pared by 6 bases and J by 0 bases, with 15 bases between. The CDR3 sequence is CSARRRESSYEQYF. The CDR3 nucleotides read TGCAGTGCCCGCCGTCGGGAGTCCTCCTACGAGCAGTACTTC.

The V and J genes are TRBV20-1 and TRBJ1-5; D uncertain. The CDR3 consists of 14 residues. Germline CDR1 is DFQATT and CDR2 is SNEGSKA (reference sequence). Trimming took off 5 bases at V and 6 bases at J, with 17 bases between the two ends. The CDR3, as DNA: TGCAGTGCTCAACTCCAGGCCCGCGGTCAGCCCCAGCATTTT. Translation gives CSAQLQARGQPQHF.

This clonotype was detected a few times. The gene calls are TRBV28 and TRBJ2-7; 11 bases are a match to TRBD1. The germline CDR1 and CDR2 sequences are MDHEN and SYDVKM. There are 16 residues in the CDR3. Losses at the gene ends were 6 bases for V and 2 bases for J; bases not matched to a gene: 9. CDR3 residues: CASSRPGTGGAYEQYF. For the CDR3, the DNA is TGTGCCAGCAGCCGACCTGGGACAGGGGGGGCCTACGAGCAGTACTTC.

Ten or more counts support this clonotype. The chain carries TRBV6-1 and TRBJ2-3, with 7 bases aligning to TRBD1. The CDR3 is made up of 15 amino acids. The germline CDR1 and CDR2 sequences are MNHNS and SASEGT. J gave up 6 bases and V 7 bases, and 13 bases lay outside the gene matches. CDR3 protein: CASTHRGLWEDTQYF. CDR3 in DNA: TGTGCCAGCACCCACAGGGGCCTGTGGGAGGATACGCAGTATTTT.

The chain couples TRBV6-1 to TRBJ2-3, with D unresolved. The CDR3 sequence is 13 residues long. In germline, CDR1 is MNHNS, CDR2 SASEGT. Trimming stripped 4 bases from V and 7 bases from J, with 12 bases between. The CDR3 sequence: CASSVQTLHTQYF. In DNA, the CDR3 is TGTGCCAGCAGTGTACAGACACTCCATACGCAGTATTTT.